This TCR beta chain was obtained from a study of T cell responses to AZD1222 COVID-19 vaccine (dated by TCRdb to the early 2020s). Regarding the study in general: TCR sequencing covered over 230 trial participants: 200 to 220 given two doses of AZD1222 and 26 given two doses of MenACWY control vaccine. Trial participants were enrolled into age subgroups of 18-55, 56-69 and 70-plus years, which contained about 150, 27 and 61 TCR-sequenced participants, respectively. Overall study outcomes, separate from this receptor: No day 14 peak-response samples were available, so repertoires were characterized only after the peak T cell response. In the small 56-69-year group, the increase in depth fell short of significance, most likely because of low power. Epitopes outside the regions mutated in the B.1.351 and B.1.1.7 variants were reportedly recognized by nearly half of the unique spike-specific TCRs. Most participants were white British and females outnumbered males, and the authors suggested that clonal diversity may have been underestimated. Vaccine-associated CD4 TCRs spanned the whole spike protein, with dominant responses in regions 160-218 and 743-854. Conclusions about previously exposed vaccinees are limited, since just 5 or 6 AZD1222 recipients were seropositive for SARS-CoV-2 at baseline. After two AZD1222 doses, both the breadth and the depth of spike-specific TCRs were significantly higher than at day 0 and than in MenACWY recipients.

A remark on this clone: Its antigen remains undetermined. Per-base quality was not reported, and no clone a single base away is much larger than it.

The germline ends are 8 bases apart after V is trimmed by 4 bases and J by 7 bases. The CDR3 starts with the cysteine, ends with the phenylalanine, and has 12 residues. Only the CDR3 portion is preserved as DNA: 36 bases, with reading frame beginning at the first base. Based on the germline V gene (reference sequence), the CDR1 and CDR2 sequences are LNHDA and SQIVND. In light of the paper, this sample's time point label describes: about 28 days (+/-7) after the second vaccine dose. Because spike-specific TCR depth and breadth did not differ between the two schedules, AZD1222 recipients who got a second dose at roughly 4 weeks were pooled with those who got a second dose at roughly 12 weeks. Vaccinee samples came from UK trials COV001 and COV002, including a single-blind randomized controlled phase 2/3 trial of AZD1222 (ChAdOx1 nCoV-19) in healthy adults. For TCRbeta chain sequencing, PBMC samples from trial participants were taken at day 0 and at day 28 after the second dose.

The CDR3 regions of human TCRbeta chains were analyzed by immunosequencing. The original pipeline was this. Repertoire TCRs were checked for matches against a reference library of SARS-CoV-2-specific TCRs that had been generated using the MIRA antigen-specificity platform. Breadth was defined as the fraction of unique TCRs that were SARS-CoV-2-associated. Depth was defined as the fraction of total T cells that were SARS-CoV-2-associated. Using the MIRA data, each spike-specific TCR was assigned both to the spike region to which the TCR was reactive and to a CD4 or CD8 class. Log10-transformed breadth and depth values were compared by one-way ANOVA with Sidak's multiple comparisons tests. Held by TCRdb, this immuneACCESS table contains in-frame sequences only and omits some clones. Under half of the omission traces to an unresolved V gene where checked; the cause of the rest is unknown. V and J calls and clone size come straight from that table; D and trimming were deduced from the DNA. The sample table holds 85,000 to 100,000 clones, of which approximately 88% were seen once. The ten largest clones take up 5% of the sample.

Recombination connected TRBV19 to TRBJ2-1, with the D gene too uncertain to name. The TCR comes from an adult who received the AZD1222 COVID-19 vaccine. This specimen consisted of peripheral blood, obtained 28 days after the second AZD1222 dose. The nucleotide sequence is TGTGCCAGTAGTACCTCCGGGAATGAGCAGTTCTTC. Translated, it gives CASSTSGNEQFF.